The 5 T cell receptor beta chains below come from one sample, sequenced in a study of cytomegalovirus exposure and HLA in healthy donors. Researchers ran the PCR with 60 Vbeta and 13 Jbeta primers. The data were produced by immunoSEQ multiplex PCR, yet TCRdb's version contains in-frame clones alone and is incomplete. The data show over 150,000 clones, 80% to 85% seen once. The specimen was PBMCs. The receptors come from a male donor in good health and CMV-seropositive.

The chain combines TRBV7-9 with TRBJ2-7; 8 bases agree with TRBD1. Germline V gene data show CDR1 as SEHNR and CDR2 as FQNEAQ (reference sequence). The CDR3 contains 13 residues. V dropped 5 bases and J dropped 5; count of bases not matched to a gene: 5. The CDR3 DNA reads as TGTGCCAGCAGCCGGACAGGGACCCACGAGCAGTACTTC. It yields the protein CASSRTGTHEQYF.

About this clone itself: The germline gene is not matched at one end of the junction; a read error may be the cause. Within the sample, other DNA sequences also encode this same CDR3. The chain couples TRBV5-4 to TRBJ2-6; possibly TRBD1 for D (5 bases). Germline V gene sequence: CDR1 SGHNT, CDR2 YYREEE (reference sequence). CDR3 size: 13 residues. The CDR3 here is CASSRSGANGLTF. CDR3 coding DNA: TGTGCCAGCAGTAGGTCTGGGGCCAACGGCCTGACTTTC.

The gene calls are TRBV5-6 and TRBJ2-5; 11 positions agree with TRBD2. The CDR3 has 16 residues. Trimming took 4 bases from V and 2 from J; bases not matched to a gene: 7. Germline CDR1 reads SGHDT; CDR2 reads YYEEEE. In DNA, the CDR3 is TGTGCCAGCAGCACAAGACTAGCGGGGCCGCAAGAGACCCAGTACTTC. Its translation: CASSTRLAGPQETQYF.

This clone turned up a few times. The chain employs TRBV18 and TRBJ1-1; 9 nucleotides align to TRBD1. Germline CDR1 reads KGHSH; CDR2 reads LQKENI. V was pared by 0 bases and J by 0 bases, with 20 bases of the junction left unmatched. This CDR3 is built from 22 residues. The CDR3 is CASSPPTPQGAIWVWMNTEAFF. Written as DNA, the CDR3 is TGTGCCAGCTCACCACCTACGCCACAGGGGGCGATTTGGGTATGGATGAACACTGAAGCTTTCTTT.

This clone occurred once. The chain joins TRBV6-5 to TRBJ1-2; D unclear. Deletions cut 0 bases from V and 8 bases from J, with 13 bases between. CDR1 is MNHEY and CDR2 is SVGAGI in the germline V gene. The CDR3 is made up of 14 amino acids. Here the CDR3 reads CASSYSRPGGGYTF. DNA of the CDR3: TGTGCCAGCAGTTACTCCAGACCGGGCGGGGGCTACACCTTC.